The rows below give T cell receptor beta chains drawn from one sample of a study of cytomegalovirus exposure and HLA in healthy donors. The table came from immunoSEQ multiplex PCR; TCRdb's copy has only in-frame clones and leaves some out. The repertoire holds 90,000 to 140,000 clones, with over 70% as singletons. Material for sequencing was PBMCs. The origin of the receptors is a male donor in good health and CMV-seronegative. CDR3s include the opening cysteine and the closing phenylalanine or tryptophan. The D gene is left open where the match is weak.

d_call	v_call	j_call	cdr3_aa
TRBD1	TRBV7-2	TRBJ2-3	CASPTGAKTDTQYF
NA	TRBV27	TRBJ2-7	CASSFGSTYEQYF
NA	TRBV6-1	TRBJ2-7	CASRVDKSPYEQYF
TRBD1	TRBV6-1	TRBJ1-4	CASSGPFPGTVGEKLFF
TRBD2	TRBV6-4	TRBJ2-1	CASSDSVIAGSGNEQFF
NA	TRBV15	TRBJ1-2	CATSREGRNYGYTF
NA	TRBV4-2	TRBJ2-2	CASSQGDTNTGELFF
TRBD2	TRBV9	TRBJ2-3	CASSARLAGGIDTQYF
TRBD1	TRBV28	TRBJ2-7	CASSLSPTRIQGQGYEQYF
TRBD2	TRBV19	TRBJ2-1	CASSKGLAGSVEQFF
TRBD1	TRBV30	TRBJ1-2	CAWSVGTGEVFF
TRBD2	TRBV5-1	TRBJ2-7	CASSFGGGRFYEQYF
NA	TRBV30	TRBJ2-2	CAWGRGPGELFF
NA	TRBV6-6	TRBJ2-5	CASRPAGIPRGETQYF
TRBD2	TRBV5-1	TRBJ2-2	CASSLGSGIISGELFF
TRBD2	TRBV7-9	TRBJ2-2	CATRGLAGRVGTGELFF
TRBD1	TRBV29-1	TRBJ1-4	CSVLDRGPELFF
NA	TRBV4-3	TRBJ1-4	CASSQVPSPNEKLFF